This T cell receptor (beta chain) was found in a study of shared clonotypes between healthy human individuals. The CDR3 spans 16 residues. The germline V gene encodes CDR1 SGHRS and CDR2 YFSETQ. Trimming shortened V by 4 bases and J by 1 base, and 16 bases separated the two germline ends. Naive CD45RA+ and memory CD45RA-negative subsets were split from CD4+ cells. TCRdb keeps only in-frame clones here, not all; method: immunoSEQ multiplex PCR. Among some 500,000 clones listed, 90% to 96% were seen once. Material for sequencing was naive CD4+ T cells sorted from blood. Subset: CD45RA+ positively selected. The V gene is TRBV5-1, the J gene TRBJ2-3, with D possibly called TRBD1 or TRBD2 (5 bases each). This TCR was recovered from a woman aged 25 to 45 in good health. The CDR3 DNA is TGCGCCAGCAGCCGACAGAGGACTTCCGGCACAGATACGCAGTATTTT. Residues: CASSRQRTSGTDTQYF.